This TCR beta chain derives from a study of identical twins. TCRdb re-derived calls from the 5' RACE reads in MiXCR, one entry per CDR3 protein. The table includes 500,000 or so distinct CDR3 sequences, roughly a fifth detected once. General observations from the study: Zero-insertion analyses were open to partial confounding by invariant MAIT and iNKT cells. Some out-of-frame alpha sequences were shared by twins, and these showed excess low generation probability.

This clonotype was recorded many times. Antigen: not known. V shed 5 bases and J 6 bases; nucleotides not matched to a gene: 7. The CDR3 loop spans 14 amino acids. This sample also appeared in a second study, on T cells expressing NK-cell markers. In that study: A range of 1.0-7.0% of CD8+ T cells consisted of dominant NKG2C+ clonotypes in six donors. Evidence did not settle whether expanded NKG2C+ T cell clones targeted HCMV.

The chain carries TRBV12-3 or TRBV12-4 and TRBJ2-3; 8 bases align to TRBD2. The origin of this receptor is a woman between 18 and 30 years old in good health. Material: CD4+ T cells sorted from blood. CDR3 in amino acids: CASSRLAGADTQYF. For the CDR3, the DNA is TGTGCCAGCAGTCGGCTAGCGGGCGCGGATACGCAGTATTTT.